A single T cell receptor beta chain is shown here with its context. As yet, its antigen is unknown. The data were taken from a study of graft-versus-host responses after intestinal transplantation. Study-level results: Early post-transplant declines in HvG were associated with peak levels of circulating GvH clones.

Data came from immunoSEQ multiplex PCR; TCRdb stores just in-frame clones and leaves some out. The sample shows approximately 86,000 clones, around 92% of them seen only once. From germline, CDR1 is SGHAT and CDR2 FQNNGV. The CDR3 has 14 residues. Trimming removed 1 base at V and 2 bases at J, with 9 bases between. The material was unstimulated CD4+ T cells sorted from spleen or lymph node cells, obtained before intestinal transplant. The receptor comes from a human donor who received an intestinal transplant. The chain carries TRBV11-2 and TRBJ2-7; a possible D gene is TRBD1 (6 bases). The CDR3 DNA is TGTGCCAGCAGCTTAGTAGGGGGTCCCTACGAGCAGTACTTC. Translated, it gives CASSLVGGPYEQYF.